This TCR beta chain was found in a study of cytomegalovirus exposure and HLA in healthy donors. Overall study: Drawn from HLA-typed donors, 65 million to 100 million unique TCRs were held in an early data release. Genotyping of roughly 400 donors showed that around 81% belonged to the Caucasian-associated ancestry cluster. Study-wide points: Confirmation in vitro established that three CMV-associated chains were specific for CMV antigens.

60 Vbeta and 13 Jbeta primers were used in PCR. TCRdb's table, derived via immunoSEQ multiplex PCR, lists solely in-frame clones and lacks some. Of a few hundred thousand clones listed, 84% were seen once; the top ten hold approximately 2%. As regards this clone: Its antigen remains unknown.

The source material was PBMCs. The clonotype was recovered from a woman between 35 and 50 years old in good health and CMV-seropositive.

Here the CDR3 DNA reads TGTGCCAGCAGACGGACTAGCAGCACCGGGGAGCTGTTTTTT. It codes for CASRRTSSTGELFF. The chain couples TRBV6-5 to TRBJ2-2; the match to TRBD2 covers 8 bases. V shed 6 bases, J shed 4 bases, and the junction held 4 bases outside the gene matches. The CDR3 length is 14 residues. The germline V gene encodes CDR1 MNHEY and CDR2 SVGAGI.